This TCR beta chain is from a study of T-cell reconstitution after alpha-beta-depleted transplantation in children. During its preparation, the TCRbeta library received unique molecular identifiers. MiXCR, applied by TCRdb to the PCR reads, yields one record per CDR3 protein. Altogether hundreds of thousands of distinct CDR3 sequences are present, about 15% being singletons, with the ten largest covering 0.9% to 1.2%. This clonotype was detected a few times. The material was PBMCs from the stem cell graft donor, obtained from the stem cell graft. This clonotype was obtained from a human donor who donated a stem cell graft to a child with acute myeloid leukemia.

The CDR3 bases are TGTGCCAGCAGCGTAAGGGACAGGGAGTCTGGGGCCAACGTCCTGACTTTC. The encoded protein is CASSVRDRESGANVLTF. The chain combines TRBV9 with TRBJ2-6; 9 bases fit TRBD1. Germline V gives CDR1 SGDLS, CDR2 YYNGEE. V lost 1 base and J lost 1; bases outside the gene matches: 3. This CDR3 is built from 17 residues.